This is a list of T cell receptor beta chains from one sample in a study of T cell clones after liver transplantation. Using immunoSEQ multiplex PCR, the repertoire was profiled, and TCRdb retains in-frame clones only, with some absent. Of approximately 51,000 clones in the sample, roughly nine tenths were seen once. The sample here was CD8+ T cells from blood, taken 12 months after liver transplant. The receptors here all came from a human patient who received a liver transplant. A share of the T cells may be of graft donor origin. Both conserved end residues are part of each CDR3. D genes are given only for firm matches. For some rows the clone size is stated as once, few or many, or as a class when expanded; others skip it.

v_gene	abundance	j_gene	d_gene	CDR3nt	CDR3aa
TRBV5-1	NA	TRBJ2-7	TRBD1	TGCGCCAGCAGCGTACGACAGGGCTACGAGCAGTACTTC	CASSVRQGYEQYF
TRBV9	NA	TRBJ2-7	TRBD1	TGTGCCAGCAGCTTAGGACAGGCGTCCTACGAGCAGTACTTC	CASSLGQASYEQYF
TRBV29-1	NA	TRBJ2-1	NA	TGCAGCGGTCTGGACTTTGGCTCCTACAATGAGCAGTTCTTC	CSGLDFGSYNEQFF
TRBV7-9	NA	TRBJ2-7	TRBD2	TGTGCCAGCAGCCGACCGGGGGGCTACGAGCAGTACTTC	CASSRPGGYEQYF
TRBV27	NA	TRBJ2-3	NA	TGTGCCAGCAGTTTATCGTGGGGAATTGGAACAGATACGCAGTATTTT	CASSLSWGIGTDTQYF
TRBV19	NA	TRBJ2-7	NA	TGTGCCAGTAGTATTTCCGGACAGCCCTACGAGCAGTACTTC	CASSISGQPYEQYF
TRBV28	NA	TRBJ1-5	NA	TGTGCCAGCAGTTTACGACAGAGCCATCAGCCCCAGCATTTT	CASSLRQSHQPQHF
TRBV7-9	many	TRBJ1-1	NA	TGTGCCAGCAGTCTTGAAGGGACGGCAGCTGAAGCTTTCTTT	CASSLEGTAAEAFF
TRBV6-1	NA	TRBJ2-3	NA	TGTGCCAGCAGGACTCCTCGGGTCACCACAGATACGCAGTATTTT	CASRTPRVTTDTQYF
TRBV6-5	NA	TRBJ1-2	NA	TGTGCCAGCAGTACCGGGACGGAGTCATTCTCCACCTTC	CASSTGTESFSTF
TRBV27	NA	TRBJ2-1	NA	TGTGCCAGCAGTTTTTCTCTTTACAATGAGCAGTTCTTC	CASSFSLYNEQFF
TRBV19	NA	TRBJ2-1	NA	TGTGCCAGTAGTATCCTAGCAGGCTACAATGAGCAGTTCTTC	CASSILAGYNEQFF
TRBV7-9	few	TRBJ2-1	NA	TGTGCCAGCAGCTTAGTGCCCCACAATGAGCAGTTCTTC	CASSLVPHNEQFF
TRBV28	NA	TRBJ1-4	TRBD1	TGTGCCAGCAGTTCCCTTCTCGACAGGGGAATTAATGAAAAACTGTTTTTT	CASSSLLDRGINEKLFF
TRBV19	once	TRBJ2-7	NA	TGTGCCAGTAGTATTGGTGACAGTTACGAGCAGTACTTC	CASSIGDSYEQYF
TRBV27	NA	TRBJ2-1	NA	TGTGCCAGCAGTTTATCACTCCTCTACAATGAGCAGTTCTTC	CASSLSLLYNEQFF
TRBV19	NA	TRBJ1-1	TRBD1	TGTGCCAGTTCCCAGGGGGTGGCGGCTTTCTTT	CASSQGVAAFF
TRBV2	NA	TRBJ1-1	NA	TGTGCCAGCAGTGGCAGGGGGAACACTGAAGCTTTCTTT	CASSGRGNTEAFF
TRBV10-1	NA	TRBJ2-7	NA	TGCGCCAGCACCCCGACCGCCTGCTACGAGCAGTACTTC	CASTPTACYEQYF
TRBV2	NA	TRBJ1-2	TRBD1	TGTGCCAGCAGTGAATACGGGACAGCTAGCTATGGCTACACCTTC	CASSEYGTASYGYTF
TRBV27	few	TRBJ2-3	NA	TGTGCCAGCAGTCCAACAACAGATACGCAGTATTTT	CASSPTTDTQYF
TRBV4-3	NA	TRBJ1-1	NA	TGCGCCAGCAGCCAAAGGGAGAACACTGAAGCTTTCTTT	CASSQRENTEAFF
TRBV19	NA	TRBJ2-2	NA	TGTGCCAGTAGTATGATGGGGGGGCTGGGCACCGGGGAGCTGTTTTTT	CASSMMGGLGTGELFF
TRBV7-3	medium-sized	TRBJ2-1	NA	TGTGCCAGCAGCCCCCGGCTGGACAATGAGCAGTTCTTC	CASSPRLDNEQFF
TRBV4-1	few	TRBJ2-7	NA	TGCGCCAGCAGCCTCTCACGGGGGACGGGCTACGAGCAGTACTTC	CASSLSRGTGYEQYF
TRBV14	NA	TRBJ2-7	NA	TGTGCCAGCAGCCAAGATTGGCAGGGGCCGGAGCACGGCGAGCAGTACTTC	CASSQDWQGPEHGEQYF
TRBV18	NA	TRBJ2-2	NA	TGTGCCAGCTCACCCATCGCGGTGTTTCGGAGCGGGGAGCTGTTTTTT	CASSPIAVFRSGELFF
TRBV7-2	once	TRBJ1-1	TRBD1	TGTGCCAGCAGCCCTTCAAGGGGGCTTGAAGCTTTCTTT	CASSPSRGLEAFF
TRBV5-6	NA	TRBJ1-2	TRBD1	TGTGCCAGCAGCGGCGACAGGGACTATGGCTACACCTTC	CASSGDRDYGYTF
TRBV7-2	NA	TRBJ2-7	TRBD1	TGTGCCAGCAGCTTGACAGGGGACCCCTACGAGCAGTACTTC	CASSLTGDPYEQYF
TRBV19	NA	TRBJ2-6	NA	TGTGCCAGTAGTATTGAGGCAGGGCCCCTCTCTGGGGCCAACGTCCTGACTTTC	CASSIEAGPLSGANVLTF
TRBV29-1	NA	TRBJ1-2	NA	TGCAGCGTTGAAAGGGACTATGGCTACACCTTC	CSVERDYGYTF
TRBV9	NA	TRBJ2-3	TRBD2	TGTGCCAGCAGCGTAGTTGGGACTAGCGGGACAGATACGCAGTATTTT	CASSVVGTSGTDTQYF
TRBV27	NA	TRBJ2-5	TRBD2	TGTGCCAGCAGTATCGGACTAGCGGGAGGAGTTCCGCCAGAGACCCAGTACTTC	CASSIGLAGGVPPETQYF
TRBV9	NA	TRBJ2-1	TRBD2	TGTGCCAGCAGCGTAGGCGGGAGCCCCAATGAGCAGTTCTTC	CASSVGGSPNEQFF
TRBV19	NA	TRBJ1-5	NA	TGTGCCAGTAGGTCAGGCTATAGCAATCAGCCCCAGCATTTT	CASRSGYSNQPQHF
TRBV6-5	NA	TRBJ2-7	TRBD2	TGTGCCAGCAGGAAGCGGGAGGGCCGCGAGCAGTACTTC	CASRKREGREQYF
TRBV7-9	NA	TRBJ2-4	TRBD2	TGTGCCAGCAGCTTAACGGGGAGGGAGAGCTTCTCAAGGCTAAACATTCAGTACTTC	CASSLTGRESFSRLNIQYF
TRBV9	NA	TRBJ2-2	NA	TGTGCCAGCACCCAATCCCCGGGGGTCGGAGTTTACACCGGGGAGCTGTTTTTT	CASTQSPGVGVYTGELFF
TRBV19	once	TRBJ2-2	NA	TGTGCCAGTAGTCCGAACTTCGGACTTAACACCGGGGAGCTGTTTTTT	CASSPNFGLNTGELFF
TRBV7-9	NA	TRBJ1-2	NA	TGTGCCAGCAGCGACGGGGGTCCCTATGGCTACACCTTC	CASSDGGPYGYTF
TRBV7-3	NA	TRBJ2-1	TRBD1	TGTGCCAGCAGCCTACTACATCTTGACAGGGGCTCCTACAATGAGCAGTTCTTC	CASSLLHLDRGSYNEQFF
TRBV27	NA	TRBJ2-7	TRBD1	TGTGCCAGCAGTTTAACACAGGGGAAAGGCGAGCAGTACTTC	CASSLTQGKGEQYF
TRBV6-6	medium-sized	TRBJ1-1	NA	TGTGCCAGCAGTTACATGGGGGCTGAAGCTTTCTTT	CASSYMGAEAFF
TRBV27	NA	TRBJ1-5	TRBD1	TGTGCCAGCAGCTGGACAGGGGGATCTCAGCCCCAGCATTTT	CASSWTGGSQPQHF
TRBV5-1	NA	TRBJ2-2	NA	TGCGCCAGCAGCTTTCCCTTAGGGGGGCACCTGGTGGACACCGGGGAGCTGTTTTTT	CASSFPLGGHLVDTGELFF
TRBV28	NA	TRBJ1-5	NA	TGTGCCAGCAGTTTAGATAGGGGGATTAATCAGCCCCAGCATTTT	CASSLDRGINQPQHF
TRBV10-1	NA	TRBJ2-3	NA	TGCGCCAGCAGTGAGGGGTCCCCCCGATACACAGATACGCAGTATTTT	CASSEGSPRYTDTQYF